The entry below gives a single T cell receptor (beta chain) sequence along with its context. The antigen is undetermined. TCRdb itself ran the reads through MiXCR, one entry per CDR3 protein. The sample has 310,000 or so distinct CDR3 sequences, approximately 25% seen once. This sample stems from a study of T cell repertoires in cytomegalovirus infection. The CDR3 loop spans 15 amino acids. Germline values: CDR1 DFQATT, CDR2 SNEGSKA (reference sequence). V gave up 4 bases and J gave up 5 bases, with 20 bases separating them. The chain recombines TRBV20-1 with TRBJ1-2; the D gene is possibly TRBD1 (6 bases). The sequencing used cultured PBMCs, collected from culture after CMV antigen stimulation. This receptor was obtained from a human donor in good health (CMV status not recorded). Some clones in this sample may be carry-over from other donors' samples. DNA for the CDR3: TGCAGTGCTATCCCGGACAGCCCTAAGGGATATGGCTACACCTTC. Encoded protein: CSAIPDSPKGYGYTF.